Detailed here is one T cell receptor beta chain. The J segment lost 3 bases and the V segment lost 6 bases, leaving 10 bases of the junction unmatched. The CDR3 is 15 residues long. Germline CDR1 and CDR2: MNHEY and SMNVEV (reference sequence). How the authors handled the data: Researchers report that nucleated cell counts were estimated from reference gene primer amplification. Here immunoSEQ multiplex PCR was the method, and the copy in TCRdb shows in-frame clones only, minus some. The V and J calls and clone size are taken from that table; D and trimming were inferred from the DNA. The repertoire consists of 77,000 or so clones, with 75% to 90% occurring once and the leading ten covering 4.5% to 5.5%. The data derive from a study of blood T cell repertoires in COVID-19. Overall study context: Acute and convalescent COVID-19 samples came from the United States, Italy and Spain. T cells, B-cell-depleted T cells, or PBMCs supplied cDNA or gDNA.

This receptor was obtained from a man older than 75 with acute or convalescent COVID-19. V gene TRBV27 combines with J gene TRBJ2-7; TRBD2 matches 8 bases. Source material: peripheral blood. The CDR3 loop reads CASRQTSGSFYEQYF. The DNA for the CDR3 is TGTGCCAGCAGGCAAACTAGCGGCAGCTTCTACGAGCAGTACTTC.